One T cell receptor beta chain is described in this entry. It has no known antigen specificity. No base-level quality is on record; no much larger clone is a single base apart. To demonstrate the VDJtools post-analysis software, TCR beta repertoires were profiled from the peripheral blood of more than ten young patients with multiple sclerosis. The patients with multiple sclerosis were children and adolescents between about 6 and 17 years of age. CDR1 and CDR2 are read off the germline V gene as MNHNS and SASEGT. The junction carries 24 bases between V and J, which are trimmed by 6 bases and 6 bases respectively. The CDR3 runs 17 residues from the cysteine to the phenylalanine. The CDR3 DNA has 51 bases and is translated from base 1. These data originate in a study of post-analysis software for immune sequencing data (dated by TCRdb to between 2015 and 2017). Looking at the study overall: The recorded disease courses included relapsing-remitting, secondary progressive and progressive-relapsing multiple sclerosis, and some patients had no subtype annotation. Patient repertoires were compared against 11 to 12 previously published healthy control repertoires from donors aged about 6 to 25 years. A subset of samples was prepared in parallel using single-end sample barcoding, then pooled and co-amplified after Illumina adapter ligation.

Library method: PCR. Sequencing was carried out with an Illumina HiSeq 2500. Unique molecular identifiers were incorporated into TCR beta cDNA libraries to reduce PCR and sequencing biases. Per 1 to 10 million input T cells, roughly 500,000 cDNA molecules were obtained, such that each molecule approximated one T cell. The patient libraries were prepared and sequenced with the same protocol used for the earlier healthy control dataset. Samples belonging to the same batch were prepared together, multiplexed and sequenced on a shared HiSeq lane. In the authors' own workflow: MIGEC was used to process the raw barcoded reads, and molecular identifier groups with only a single read were discarded before consensus assembly and CDR3 extraction. Clonotype tables were post-analysed with VDJtools, normalizing diversity by down-sampling all datasets to the smallest sample size. Repertoire overlap clustering matched CDR3 amino acid but not nucleotide sequences to correct batch-related cross-sample contamination. TCRdb's own reprocessing of the public reads used fastp at Q25 and MiXCR and kept productive beta chains. Identical CDR3 proteins give one entry, which carries the most common genes and DNA. The V and J calls and clone size are TCRdb's, not the authors'. In all, the sample holds roughly 400,000 distinct CDR3 sequences, and approximately 39% of those were seen once. The ten largest make up 7.5% to 8.5% of the sample.

Broader findings and caveats from the paper: The multiple sclerosis patient group was slightly younger than the control group. Normalized Chao1 diversity was significantly lower in multiple sclerosis patients than controls, suggesting substantial peripheral T-cell clonal expansion. Significantly higher frequencies in patients than in controls were found for five or six TRBV segments, including TRBV5-6, TRBV5-1 and TRBV20-1. Direct clustering with F measure revealed strong co-clustering of samples prepared in the same batch, which led to a batch-effect correction.

In this chain, TRBV6-1 is recombined with TRBJ2-4, and possibly TRBD2, on 6 matching bases. The sample consisted of blood. The receptor was derived from a girl aged 2-10 years with multiple sclerosis. The nucleotides read TGTGCCAGCAGGGGGAGTTATGAGGAAGGACTACCAAACATTCAGTACTTC. It is translated as CASRGSYEEGLPNIQYF.